This T cell receptor (beta chain) is drawn from a study of T cell responses to AZD1222 COVID-19 vaccine. The CDR3 contains 15 residues. The germline V gene has CDR1 GTSNPN and CDR2 SVGIG (reference sequence). Trimming at V came to 1 base and at J to 4 bases, leaving 3 bases not matched to a gene. TCRdb's table, derived via immunoSEQ multiplex PCR, lists solely in-frame clones and lacks some. The sample yields about 130,000 clones, 93% seen once. The clonotype originates from an adult in good health. The genes are TRBV30 and TRBJ2-1; TRBD1 agrees at 11 bases. The sample in question was peripheral blood, obtained on day 0 of AZD1222 vaccination. In nucleotides, the CDR3 is TGTGCCTGGAGTGGGGGGACAGGGGGTTACAATGAGCAGTTCTTC. Amino acids: CAWSGGTGGYNEQFF.